This T cell receptor (beta chain) came from a study of blood T cells in healthy people across ages. The second PCR ran roughly 6 to 11 cycles with a sample-barcoded 5' primer and J-beta primers. A single record per CDR3 protein comes from TCRdb applying MiXCR to the 5' RACE reads. The sample includes more than 800,000 distinct CDR3 sequences, around 28% of them seen just once. Germline CDR1 LGHNA, CDR2 YNFKEQ. CDR3 length equals 17 residues. J lost 5 bases, V lost 1 base, and 13 bases had no gene match. This chain joins TRBV4-2 and TRBJ2-5; 7 bases are shared with TRBD2. Sequenced input: blood. The sequence came from a woman aged 80 or over in good health. CDR3 DNA: TGTGCCAGCAGCCAAGTATCTCGCGGGAGTCTGTCGGAGACCCAGTACTTC. The encoded protein is CASSQVSRGSLSETQYF.